This T cell receptor (beta chain) comes out of a study of CD8 T cells in ankylosing spondylitis. This clonotype was recorded once. Its specificity is not known. Quantitative molecular-barcoded 5'-RACE generated the TCR beta libraries. MiXCR, applied by TCRdb to the 5' RACE reads, yields one record per CDR3 protein. Of almost 400,000 distinct CDR3 sequences listed, under 25% are singletons. Findings of the study overall: Typical of ankylosing spondylitis blood, it appeared, was a TCR beta motif of eight highly homologous variants. Matched ankylosing spondylitis synovial fluid reportedly showed significant enrichment of disease-linked clones.

This CDR3 contains 17 residues. The junction had 8 bases not matched to a gene; V was cut back by 0 bases and J by 1 base. CDR1 is LGHNA, CDR2 YSLEER, per germline. The sample was blood, either unsorted or a sorted T cell fraction (not recorded which). This receptor was taken from a male donor with ankylosing spondylitis. This chain connects TRBV4-3 to TRBJ2-7; TRBD1 matches 8 bases. CDR3 loop: CASSQDDRGWGSYEQYF. DNA of the CDR3: TGCGCCAGCAGCCAAGATGACAGGGGATGGGGTTCCTACGAGCAGTACTTC.